This record concerns one TCR beta chain sequence. CDR1 is SQVTM, CDR2 ANQGSEA, per germline. The CDR3 covers 14 residues. Trimming removed 5 bases at V and 0 bases at J, with 11 bases between. This sample was included in a study of T cells in Graves' hyperthyroidism and ophthalmopathy. Graves' hyperthyroidism is called stable when ophthalmopathy does not progress within 18 months. Template material for amplifying TCR beta CDR3 regions consisted of RNA transcripts. With the HTBI primer set, the TCR CDR3 went through a first round of RT-PCR. TCRdb ran MiXCR on the multiplex PCR reads and lists one entry per CDR3 protein. The sample holds 560,000 or so distinct CDR3 sequences; around 42% are singletons and the top ten take about 7.8%.

The chain carries TRBV29-1 and TRBJ1-5; D remains unclear. The clonotype originates from a woman aged 18-30 years with Graves' hyperthyroidism. The source material was peripheral blood or thyroid tissue (not recorded which). The CDR3 sequence is CSVLTGISNQPQHF. The CDR3 DNA is TGCAGCGTTTTGACGGGGATTAGCAATCAGCCCCAGCATTTT.